These 2 T cell receptor beta chains share one sample of origin, sequenced in a study of response to subunit inactivated influenza vaccine. TCRdb recomputed calls from the RT-PCR reads with MiXCR, one row per CDR3 protein. The repertoire holds under 200,000 distinct CDR3 sequences, with approximately 12% as singletons. The sample consisted of CD8+ T cells sorted from PBMCs, taken around 25 months after vaccination. These receptors all come from a man between 50 and 69 years old who received an inactivated influenza vaccine.

The chain couples TRBV7-8 to TRBJ1-5; TRBD1 matches at 9 bases. This CDR3 has 16 amino acids. The germline CDR1 and CDR2 sequences are SGHVS and FQNEAQ. The V and J ends lost 4 bases and 1 base, in that order; junction bases with no gene match: 5. CDR3 residues: CASSSWTGESNQPQHF. The CDR3 nucleotides read TGTGCCAGCAGCTCTTGGACAGGGGAAAGCAATCAGCCCCAGCATTTT.

This clonotype was counted at least ten times. J is TRBJ2-6 and V is TRBV6-2 or TRBV6-3; 7 positions match TRBD1. This CDR3 has 17 residues. Per germline, CDR1 MNHEY and CDR2 SVGEGT. Unmatched junction bases numbered 6, after V lost 0 bases and J lost 4 bases. The CDR3 spells CASSYSSTGFGANVLTF. The CDR3 DNA sequence: TGTGCCAGCAGTTACTCCTCGACAGGGTTCGGGGCCAACGTCCTGACTTTC.